A selection of T cell receptor beta chains follows, all from one sample in a study of blood T cell repertoires in COVID-19. The repertoire was sequenced with immunoSEQ multiplex PCR; TCRdb's copy has only in-frame clones and lacks some. The sample lists about 170,000 clones; about 85% were seen once. The sequenced sample consisted of peripheral blood. These receptors originate from a woman older than 75 with COVID-19, enrolled during active disease. CDR3s include the opening cysteine and the closing phenylalanine or tryptophan. Each record gives: D gene, V gene, J gene, clone size, CDR3 protein, CDR3 DNA. D genes are given only for firm matches. A clone size is listed for some rows: how often the clone was seen (once, few, many), or a class if it is expanded.

D gene: .
V gene: TRBV3-1/TRBV3-2
J gene: TRBJ2-2
clone size: .
CDR3 protein: CASSHLDREVLFF
CDR3 DNA: TGTGCCAGCAGCCATCTTGACAGGGAGGTGCTGTTTTTT

D gene: TRBD2
V gene: TRBV9
J gene: TRBJ2-5
clone size: .
CDR3 protein: CASSVAGGRAETQYF
CDR3 DNA: TGTGCCAGCAGCGTAGCTGGGGGGAGGGCGGAGACCCAGTACTTC

D gene: .
V gene: TRBV6-1
J gene: TRBJ1-5
clone size: .
CDR3 protein: CASSEGAGPQHF
CDR3 DNA: TGTGCCAGCAGTGAAGGCGCAGGCCCCCAGCATTTT

D gene: .
V gene: TRBV2
J gene: TRBJ2-2
clone size: .
CDR3 protein: CASSELRLGNTGELFF
CDR3 DNA: TGTGCCAGCAGTGAACTGAGACTAGGGAACACCGGGGAGCTGTTTTTT

D gene: .
V gene: TRBV5-1
J gene: TRBJ1-5
clone size: .
CDR3 protein: CASSPRQSLSNQPQHF
CDR3 DNA: TGCGCCAGCAGCCCGAGACAGAGCCTTAGCAATCAGCCCCAGCATTTT

D gene: .
V gene: TRBV28
J gene: TRBJ1-2
clone size: .
CDR3 protein: CASNVIGGRANYGYTF
CDR3 DNA: TGTGCCAGCAATGTCATAGGGGGAAGAGCTAACTATGGCTACACCTTC

D gene: .
V gene: TRBV12-1
J gene: TRBJ2-7
clone size: .
CDR3 protein: CASIPLEGGANF
CDR3 DNA: TGTGCCAGCATTCCCCTTGAGGGGGGGGCAAACTTC

D gene: .
V gene: TRBV12-2
J gene: TRBJ1-2
clone size: .
CDR3 protein: CASRPRTTIKAINYGYTF
CDR3 DNA: TGTGCAAGTCGCCCCCGGACTACAATCAAAGCAATAAACTATGGCTACACCTTC

D gene: .
V gene: TRBV12-3/TRBV12-4
J gene: TRBJ2-7
clone size: few
CDR3 protein: CASSLQGNYEQYF
CDR3 DNA: TGTGCCAGCAGTTTACAGGGGAACTACGAGCAGTACTTC

D gene: TRBD2
V gene: TRBV2
J gene: TRBJ2-7
clone size: .
CDR3 protein: CASSVDLAGAYEQYF
CDR3 DNA: TGTGCCAGCAGTGTGGATCTAGCGGGGGCCTACGAGCAGTACTTC

D gene: .
V gene: TRBV28
J gene: TRBJ2-7
clone size: .
CDR3 protein: CASEERTGSGSIYEQYF
CDR3 DNA: TGTGCCAGCGAAGAGAGGACGGGGAGCGGCTCGATCTACGAGCAGTACTTC

D gene: TRBD1
V gene: TRBV5-1
J gene: TRBJ2-7
clone size: .
CDR3 protein: CASSPTGAAYEQYF
CDR3 DNA: TGCGCCAGCAGCCCCACAGGGGCGGCCTACGAGCAGTACTTC

D gene: TRBD1
V gene: TRBV6-5
J gene: TRBJ2-7
clone size: .
CDR3 protein: CASRNRQGSYEQYF
CDR3 DNA: TGTGCCAGCAGGAACAGACAGGGGTCCTACGAGCAGTACTTC

D gene: .
V gene: TRBV2
J gene: TRBJ2-1
clone size: .
CDR3 protein: CASSDLRTMYNEQFF
CDR3 DNA: TGTGCCAGCAGTGATTTGAGGACTATGTACAATGAGCAGTTCTTC

D gene: .
V gene: TRBV18
J gene: TRBJ2-3
clone size: .
CDR3 protein: CASSPLSGSTDTQYF
CDR3 DNA: TGTGCCAGCTCACCCCTTTCGGGTAGCACAGATACGCAGTATTTT

D gene: .
V gene: TRBV5-1
J gene: TRBJ2-3
clone size: .
CDR3 protein: CASSLGPLEDTQYF
CDR3 DNA: TGCGCCAGCAGCCTGGGACCTCTGGAGGATACGCAGTATTTT

D gene: .
V gene: TRBV3-1/TRBV3-2
J gene: TRBJ2-7
clone size: .
CDR3 protein: CAARAVRRQYF
CDR3 DNA: TGTGCTGCGAGAGCGGTTCGGAGGCAGTACTTC

D gene: TRBD1
V gene: TRBV5-4
J gene: TRBJ1-6
clone size: few
CDR3 protein: CASSGTGTGGFASPLHF
CDR3 DNA: TGTGCCAGCAGCGGCACCGGGACAGGGGGATTTGCTTCACCCCTCCACTTT

D gene: .
V gene: TRBV7-9
J gene: TRBJ2-5
clone size: .
CDR3 protein: CASSPGDVRETQYF
CDR3 DNA: TGTGCCAGCAGCCCCGGGGATGTGCGGGAGACCCAGTACTTC

D gene: .
V gene: TRBV10-3
J gene: TRBJ1-2
clone size: .
CDR3 protein: CAINHGGYGYTF
CDR3 DNA: TGTGCCATAAACCACGGGGGCTATGGCTACACCTTC

D gene: .
V gene: TRBV6-5
J gene: TRBJ2-1
clone size: once
CDR3 protein: CASSSIGEQFF
CDR3 DNA: TGTGCCAGCAGCTCCATCGGTGAGCAGTTCTTC

D gene: .
V gene: TRBV28
J gene: TRBJ1-1
clone size: .
CDR3 protein: CASSEVNTEAFF
CDR3 DNA: TGTGCCAGCAGTGAGGTGAACACTGAAGCTTTCTTT